Listed here are 18 T cell receptor beta chains from one sample, sequenced in a study of a mutant IDH1 vaccine in newly diagnosed glioma. Sequencing used immunoSEQ multiplex PCR; TCRdb keeps in-frame clones, though not all of them. This sample carries tens of thousands of clones, 82% of them seen once, and the ten largest clones take around 19%. These receptors' antigens are unknown. Described time point: week 47, end of study. Mutant IDH1 20-mer peptide, at 300 ug, made up each vaccine dose, with topical imiquimod. The sequenced sample was PBMCs, obtained from a glioma patient whose treatment included an IDH1 peptide vaccine. The source of these receptors is a man younger than 35 with glioma. Some clones in this sample may be carry-over from other donors' samples.

V usage is TRBV6-5 and J usage is TRBJ1-5; D remains unclear. The CDR3 runs to 13 residues. CDR1 and CDR2 (germline): MNHEY, SVGAGI. V dropped 5 bases and J dropped 7 bases, with 12 bases sitting between them. CDR3 region: CASSPRLGQPQHF. CDR3 bases: TGTGCCAGCAGTCCCCGACTGGGCCAGCCCCAGCATTTT.

J is TRBJ2-7 and V is TRBV5-4, with TRBD1 identical over 7 bases. This CDR3 is 14 amino acids long. Germline lookup yields CDR1 SGHNT and CDR2 YYREEE (reference sequence). Germline trimming cut 4 bases from V and 0 bases from J; bases unmatched to any gene: 4. The CDR3 protein is CASSPRTGSYEQYF. CDR3 in DNA: TGTGCCAGCAGCCCTCGGACAGGCTCCTACGAGCAGTACTTC. Drawing the rest from reference TRBV5-4 and TRBJ2-7, the complete variable domain is ETGVTQSPTHLIKTRGQQVTLRCSSQSGHNTVSWYQQALGQGPQFIFQYYREEENGRGNFPPRFSGLQFPNYSSELNVNALELDDSALYLCASSPRTGSYEQYFGPGTRLTVT.

This sequence joins TRBV10-3 and TRBJ1-1; TRBD1 aligns across 7 bases. The germline V gene has CDR1 ENHRY and CDR2 SYGVKD. Losses at the gene ends were 10 bases for V and 6 bases for J; bases not matched to a gene: 14. The CDR3 has 14 residues. The CDR3 loop is CATKRRQGGAEAFF. In nucleotides, the CDR3 is TGTGCCACCAAAAGACGACAGGGTGGCGCTGAAGCTTTCTTT.

CDR3 in amino acids: CASSYDVPAPEYF. Here the CDR3 DNA reads TGTGCCAGCAGTTACGACGTTCCCGCTCCGGAGTACTTC. The V and J genes are TRBV6-5 and TRBJ2-5; no clear D gene. CDR1 is MNHEY, CDR2 SVGAGI, per germline. This CDR3 contains 13 residues. The V end was cut by 2 bases, the J end by 12 bases, with 16 bases between.

J is TRBJ1-2 and V is TRBV19; the D gene is possibly TRBD1 (5 bases). V lost 6 bases to trimming and J lost 3 bases, with 14 bases between them. Germline lookup yields CDR1 LNHDA and CDR2 SQIVND (reference sequence). The CDR3 runs to 14 residues. CDR3 bases: TGTGCCAGTAGGACGGGACGGCTTGACTATGGCTACACCTTC. Translating gives CASRTGRLDYGYTF.

This clone was counted between two and nine times. The chain is built from TRBV27 and TRBJ1-1, with D hard to call. Germline-derived CDR1 and CDR2 are MNHEY and SMNVEV (reference sequence). The V end lost 3 bases, the J end lost 4 bases, and 15 bases lay between the germline ends. This CDR3 contains 15 residues. The CDR3 DNA reads as TGTGCCAGCAGTTTTGCGCGGGTATTGGGCACTGAAGCTTTCTTT. Translated, it gives CASSFARVLGTEAFF.

V gene TRBV30 combines with J gene TRBJ1-3; no reliable D call. V lost 5 bases to trimming and J lost 0 bases, with 8 bases between them. Germline CDR1 GTSNPN, CDR2 SVGIG (reference sequence). This CDR3 has 13 amino acids. The CDR3 nucleotides read TGTGCCTGGGGGATGAGCTCTGGAAACACCATATATTTT. It specifies CAWGMSSGNTIYF.

This sequence joins TRBV7-6 and TRBJ2-7; D is unclear. V lost 5 bases and J lost 3, with 17 bases in between. This CDR3 spans 15 amino acids. The germline V gene has CDR1 SGHVS and CDR2 FNYEAQ. The CDR3, as DNA: TGTGCCAGCAGCCCGGTACCCTCGGGTCGCTACGAGCAGTACTTC. This encodes CASSPVPSGRYEQYF.

The chain is built from TRBV18 and TRBJ1-5; tentatively, D is TRBD1 (5 bases). The CDR3 length is 15 residues. Trimming pared 2 bases from V and 5 bases from J, leaving 13 bases between. In germline, CDR1 is KGHSH, CDR2 LQKENI. CDR3 loop: CASSPWQGYHQPQHF. CDR3 coding DNA: TGTGCCAGCTCACCATGGCAGGGCTATCATCAGCCCCAGCATTTT.

This clone occurred a few times. CDR3 bases: TGTGCCAGCAGCTTAAGAGCGGGACTCTCCTCGGCCGGGGAGCTGTTTTTT. Its protein is CASSLRAGLSSAGELFF. The V call is TRBV7-8, the J call TRBJ2-2; 7 bases are a match to TRBD2. Trimming cost V 2 bases and J 6 bases; bases outside gene matches: 12. Germline CDR1 SGHVS, CDR2 FQNEAQ. The CDR3 covers 17 residues.

This clone was found once. V usage is TRBV30 and J usage is TRBJ1-4, with TRBD1 identical over 8 bases. Germline CDR1 is GTSNPN and CDR2 is SVGIG (reference sequence). With V trimmed by 7 bases and J by 8 bases, 15 bases remained unmatched. This CDR3 has 15 residues. The CDR3 DNA reads as TGTGCCTCCAACGTTTTTGGGACAGGCGGGGAAAAACTGTTTTTT. Encoded protein: CASNVFGTGGEKLFF.

Here the CDR3 DNA reads TGTGCCAGCAGCTCCGGGCCTAAAACCCCTCCTTACGAGCAGTACTTC. This sequence encodes CASSSGPKTPPYEQYF. The chain links TRBV5-4 to TRBJ2-7; D unclear. This CDR3 is 16 amino acids long. Germline CDR1 and CDR2: SGHNT and YYREEE (reference sequence). V lost 3 bases and J 4 bases, leaving 20 bases between the germline ends.

The V call is TRBV14, the J call TRBJ1-1; D might be TRBD1 (6 bases). Trimming pared 4 bases from V and 5 bases from J, leaving 14 bases between. This CDR3 is 14 amino acids long. Germline V gene data show CDR1 as SGHDN and CDR2 as FVKESK. The chain's CDR3 is CASSPNLQGTEAFF. The DNA for the CDR3 is TGTGCCAGCAGCCCTAACCTTCAGGGGACTGAAGCTTTCTTT.

In DNA, the CDR3 is TGTGCCAGCACCACCACTTCGCGGTCATTTGGCTACACCTTC. Translated, it gives CASTTTSRSFGYTF. V is TRBV7-2 and J is TRBJ1-2; no definite D call. The V and J ends lost 7 bases and 7 bases respectively, with 19 bases between them. The germline V gene has CDR1 SGHTA and CDR2 FQGNSA. The CDR3 length is 14 residues.

The CDR3 DNA reads TGTGCCAGCAGCCAACGGGACACTGAAGCTTTCTTT. Translating gives CASSQRDTEAFF. The chain links TRBV6-5 to TRBJ1-1; D is ambiguous. The V end was cut by 6 bases, the J end by 3 bases, with 8 bases between. Germline V lookup: CDR1 MNHEY, CDR2 SVGAGI. This CDR3 comprises 12 residues.

The rearrangement joins TRBV10-3 to TRBJ2-3; maybe TRBD2 (6 bases). Germline lookup yields CDR1 ENHRY and CDR2 SYGVKD. The CDR3 covers 15 residues. The ends were cut back, 1 base at V and 3 bases at J, with 11 bases in the middle. CDR3 amino acids: CAISEFGGVTDTQYF. The CDR3 DNA sequence: TGTGCCATCAGTGAGTTTGGAGGGGTAACAGATACGCAGTATTTT.

V and J are TRBV5-1 and TRBJ2-1, with 8 bases that match TRBD1. V was clipped by 2 bases and J by 16 bases; unmatched bases: 14. From germline, CDR1 is SGHRS and CDR2 YFSETQ. This CDR3 has 14 residues. CDR3 sequence (DNA): TGCGCCAGCAGCTTACAGGGGGGTCCGGTTCACGGCTTCTTC. Translating it yields CASSLQGGPVHGFF.

This chain connects TRBV5-4 to TRBJ2-3; D may match TRBD1 or TRBD2 (6 bases each). Germline V gene sequence: CDR1 SGHNT, CDR2 YYREEE (reference sequence). Trimming took 2 bases from V and 4 from J, leaving 14 bases between them. The length of the CDR3 is 15 residues. As DNA, the CDR3 is TGTGCCAGCAGCTTACCGGGGGCAGGAGCAGATACGCAGTATTTT. Its protein is CASSLPGAGADTQYF.